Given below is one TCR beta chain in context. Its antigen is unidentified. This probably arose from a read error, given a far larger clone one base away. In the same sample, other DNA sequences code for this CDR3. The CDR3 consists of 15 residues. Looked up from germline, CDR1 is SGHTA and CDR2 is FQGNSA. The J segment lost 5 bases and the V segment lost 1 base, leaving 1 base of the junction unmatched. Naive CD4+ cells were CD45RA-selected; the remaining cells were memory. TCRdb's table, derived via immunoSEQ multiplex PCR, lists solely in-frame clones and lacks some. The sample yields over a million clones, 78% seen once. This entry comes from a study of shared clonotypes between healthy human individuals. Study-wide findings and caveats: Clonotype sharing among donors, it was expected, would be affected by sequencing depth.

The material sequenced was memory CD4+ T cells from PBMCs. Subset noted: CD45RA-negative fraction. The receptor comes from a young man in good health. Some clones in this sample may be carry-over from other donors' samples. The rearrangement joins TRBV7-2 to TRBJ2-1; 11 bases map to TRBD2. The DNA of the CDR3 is TGTGCCAGCAGCTTAGGACTAGCGGGAAACAATGAGCAGTTCTTC. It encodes CASSLGLAGNNEQFF.